Following are 18 T cell receptor beta chains from one sample sequenced in a study of T cells after yellow fever vaccination. TCRdb re-analysed the 5' RACE reads in MiXCR, keeping a single row per CDR3 protein. Counted here are hundreds of thousands of distinct CDR3 sequences, just over 20% occurring once; the ten biggest clones make up roughly a sixth. The sample was PBMCs, taken roughly 20 days after the first yellow fever vaccination. The source is a man aged 18-30 years who received the YFV17D yellow fever vaccine.

V is TRBV7-3 and J is TRBJ2-1; 12 positions match TRBD2. V lost 3 bases and J lost 4; bases outside the gene matches: 4. Per the germline V gene, CDR1 is SGHTA and CDR2 is FQGTGA. The CDR3 totals 16 residues. The CDR3 region has the DNA TGTGCCAGCAGCTTGACTGGGACTAGCGGGTACAATGAGCAGTTCTTC. Protein product: CASSLTGTSGYNEQFF. The entire variable domain, with the rest obtained from reference TRBV7-3 and TRBJ2-1, is as follows: GAGVSQTPSNKVTEKGKYVELRCDPISGHTALYWYRQSLGQGPEFLIYFQGTGAADDSGLPNDRFFAVRPEGSVSTLKIQRTERGDSAVYLCASSLTGTSGYNEQFFGPGTRLTVL.

This chain connects TRBV9 to TRBJ2-5; D gene uncertain. This CDR3 region has 12 residues. The germline V gene encodes CDR1 SGDLS and CDR2 YYNGEE. V lost 1 base and J 3 bases, leaving 4 bases between the germline ends. In nucleotides, the CDR3 is TGTGCCAGCAGCGTAACCGAAGAGACCCAGTACTTC. It specifies CASSVTEETQYF.

This chain connects TRBV5-1 to TRBJ2-1; 7 bases match TRBD1. The J segment lost 4 bases and the V segment lost 4 bases, leaving 8 bases of the junction unmatched. The CDR3 is 15 amino acids. Germline lookup yields CDR1 SGHRS and CDR2 YFSETQ. The CDR3 coding sequence is TGCGCCAGCAGCCCGAATCCGGGACAGTACAATGAGCAGTTCTTC. Translating it yields CASSPNPGQYNEQFF.

This chain connects TRBV15 to TRBJ2-3; D gene ambiguous. Trimming stripped 0 bases from V and 6 bases from J, with 10 bases between. CDR3 size: 14 residues. The germline CDR1 and CDR2 sequences are LNHNV and YYDKDF (reference sequence). The CDR3 DNA is TGTGCCACCAGCAGAGATGGGTTTCGTGATACGCAGTATTTT. Protein product: CATSRDGFRDTQYF.

The chain joins TRBV20-1 to TRBJ1-1; D is perhaps TRBD1 (6 bases). V was shortened by 1 base and J by 1 base, with 10 bases between the two germline ends. Germline CDR1 reads DFQATT; CDR2 reads SNEGSKA (reference sequence). The CDR3 has 14 amino acids. CDR3 nucleotides: TGCAGTGCTAGAGCGGGGGCCACGAACACTGAAGCTTTCTTT. Amino acids: CSARAGATNTEAFF.

This clonotype has ten or more counts. The CDR3 loop is CASSASGESDTQYF. Written as DNA, the CDR3 is TGTGCCAGCAGCGCTAGCGGGGAGTCAGATACGCAGTATTTT. This sequence joins TRBV6-4 and TRBJ2-3; 9 nucleotides agree with TRBD2. The CDR3 runs 14 residues. CDR1 is MRHNA, CDR2 SNTAGT, per germline. V shed 6 bases and J 4 bases; nucleotides not matched to a gene: 5.

This clonotype was seen a handful of times. This chain joins TRBV5-4 and TRBJ2-5; D is unresolved. Per germline, CDR1 SGHNT and CDR2 YYREEE (reference sequence). V was pared by 5 bases and J by 0 bases, with 8 bases between. The length of the CDR3 is 13 residues. This chain's CDR3 is CASSIRHQETQYF. In nucleotides, the CDR3 is TGTGCCAGCAGTATCCGTCACCAAGAGACCCAGTACTTC.

CDR3 protein: CASSELRGWSPDEQFF. The DNA for the CDR3 is TGTGCCAGCAGTGAACTCAGGGGGTGGTCCCCGGATGAGCAGTTCTTC. The V call is TRBV6-1, the J call TRBJ2-1; 7 nucleotides match TRBD1. Germline values: CDR1 MNHNS, CDR2 SASEGT. This CDR3 spans 16 amino acids. Trimming removed 2 bases from V and 8 bases from J; junction bases left unmatched: 12.

The V call is TRBV7-2, the J call TRBJ1-1; D may be TRBD1 (6 bases). There are 15 residues in the CDR3. Trimming took 4 bases from V and 5 from J, leaving 17 bases between them. CDR1 is SGHTA, CDR2 FQGNSA, per germline. Written as DNA, the CDR3 is TGTGCCAGCAGCTCAAACAGGAGGGGGGGGACTGAAGCTTTCTTT. It yields the protein CASSSNRRGGTEAFF.

The V call is TRBV7-6, the J call TRBJ2-7; 7 positions match TRBD1. The CDR3 runs to 14 residues. V trimming: 5 bases; J trimming: 4 bases; junction bases outside the gene matches: 8. The germline V gene has CDR1 SGHVS and CDR2 FNYEAQ. The CDR3 coding sequence is TGTGCCAGCAGCCCCGGGACAGAGAATTACGAGCAGTACGTC. This codes for CASSPGTENYEQYV.

This clonotype was counted between two and nine times. The chain links TRBV10-3 to TRBJ1-3; unclear D gene. Germline assignment: CDR1 ENHRY and CDR2 SYGVKD. The germline V and J ends were trimmed by 11 bases and 0 bases, with 8 bases remaining between them. The CDR3 has 12 amino acids. The CDR3 reads CAGRDSGNTIYF. The CDR3 bases are TGTGCCGGGCGGGACTCTGGAAACACCATATATTTT.

This clonotype was observed a few times. V gene TRBV3-1 combines with J gene TRBJ2-5; possibly TRBD2 for D (6 bases). V was cut by 4 bases and J by 5 bases, with 14 bases left in between. The CDR3 is 14 amino acids. CDR1 and CDR2 from the germline V gene are LGHDT and YNNKEL (reference sequence). The CDR3 coding sequence is TGTGCCAGCAGCCCCGGGACTGCGTTGGAGACCCAGTACTTC. Residues: CASSPGTALETQYF.

The rearrangement links TRBV4-2 to TRBJ1-6; D gene uncertain. Germline V gives CDR1 LGHNA, CDR2 YNFKEQ. The V end was cut by 0 bases, the J end by 0 bases, with 9 bases between. The CDR3 totals 17 residues. This CDR3 reads CASSQEQVSSYNSPLHF. CDR3 in DNA: TGTGCCAGCAGCCAAGAGCAGGTCAGCTCCTATAATTCACCCCTCCACTTT.

This sequence joins TRBV6-5 and TRBJ1-6, with TRBD1 as a possible D gene (6 bases). With 0 bases removed from V and 10 bases from J, the gap between germline ends came to 13 bases. CDR3 size: 15 residues. Germline CDR1 MNHEY, CDR2 SVGAGI. The CDR3 DNA sequence: TGTGCCAGCAGTTACTCAGGGGGGTATGGGTCACCCCTCCACTTT. It codes for CASSYSGGYGSPLHF.

This clonotype was counted only a few times. The V and J genes are TRBV7-8 and TRBJ1-5; 7 bases match TRBD1. The CDR3 has 15 residues. The V gene end was trimmed by 3 bases and the J gene end by 7 bases; junction bases not matched to a gene: 9. Germline loops: CDR1 SGHVS, CDR2 FQNEAQ. The CDR3 is CASSFRHRGEQPQHF. CDR3 sequence (DNA): TGTGCCAGCAGCTTCAGACACAGGGGTGAACAGCCCCAGCATTTT.

Only a few counts were recorded for this clonotype. This rearrangement joins TRBV12-3 or TRBV12-4 to TRBJ1-5; tentative D call: TRBD1 (6 bases). The CDR3 extends over 16 amino acids. V shed 6 bases and J shed 1 base, with 16 bases lying between them. Here the CDR3 reads CASSYNRDRSNQPQHF. Here the CDR3 DNA reads TGTGCCAGCAGCTATAACAGGGATAGAAGCAATCAGCCCCAGCATTTT.

This clonotype appeared a few times. The chain carries TRBV12-3 or TRBV12-4 and TRBJ2-1, with D perhaps given as TRBD1 or TRBD2 (5 bases each). V lost 4 bases, J lost 7 bases, and 14 bases lay in between. The CDR3 is 14 amino acids. The CDR3 DNA is TGTGCCAGCAGTTGGACTCACTACAGGAATGAGCAGTTCTTC. Translating gives CASSWTHYRNEQFF.

The chain joins TRBV20-1 to TRBJ2-7; D unclear. The germline V gene encodes CDR1 DFQATT and CDR2 SNEGSKA (reference sequence). The CDR3 contains 15 residues. V lost 3 bases and J lost 3, with 18 bases in between. CDR3 residues: CSASRSLPASYEQYV. In DNA form, the CDR3 reads TGCAGTGCTAGCCGAAGCCTTCCGGCTAGCTACGAGCAGTACGTC.